This T cell receptor beta chain was obtained from a study of cytomegalovirus exposure and HLA in healthy donors. Study background: Earlier, 117 million unique TCR beta sequences were recovered from some 200 million T cells by an analysis. The study's early data release held about 85 million unique TCRs from HLA-typed donors.

A multiplex PCR was run with 60 Vbeta primers and 13 Jbeta primers. Assay: immunoSEQ multiplex PCR; the TCRdb copy retains only in-frame clones and omits some. The profile shows about 180,000 clones, around 80% of them singletons. There are 21 residues in the CDR3. Sequenced: PBMCs. The rearrangement links TRBV21-1 to TRBJ1-5. TRBV21-1 is annotated as a pseudogene. This TCR derives from a woman aged 30 to 39 in good health and CMV-seronegative. CDR3 sequence: CASSKVVAGGVLVVSNQPQHF. CDR3 DNA: TGTGCCAGCAGCAAGGTGGTGGCAGGAGGGGTTCTTGTGGTTAGCAATCAGCCCCAGCATTTT.